This T cell receptor (beta chain) is drawn from a study of shared clonotypes between healthy human individuals. Generated by immunoSEQ multiplex PCR, the TCRdb table keeps only in-frame clones and is missing some. The table lists a few hundred thousand clones, more than 95% of them singletons. General observations from the study: Among the subsets, naive ones generally showed larger estimated richness than memory ones. Blood was the sole source, and tissue repertoires probably differ.

Germline V lookup: CDR1 SGHTA, CDR2 FQGNSA. The CDR3 is made up of 13 amino acids. V lost 5 bases and J 5 bases, leaving 12 bases between the germline ends. A remark on this clone: What it recognizes is unknown.

This chain joins TRBV7-2 and TRBJ2-5; no clear D. The sequencing input was naive CD4+ T cells sorted from blood. As for subset: CD45RA+ positively selected. This TCR came from a woman aged 30 to 39 in good health. This chain's CDR3 is CASSQNGGETQYF. Written as DNA, the CDR3 is TGTGCCAGCAGCCAAAATGGTGGGGAGACCCAGTACTTC.